The T cell receptor (beta chain) under discussion was sequenced for a study of T cell changes during pregnancy in multiple sclerosis. Assay used: immunoSEQ multiplex PCR; TCRdb lists only in-frame clones, some missing. The data hold around 68,000 clones, with 90% observed a single time. Source: peripheral blood, taken in the third trimester of pregnancy. The receptor was isolated from a female donor with multiple sclerosis, enrolled in a pregnancy study.

The CDR3 protein is CASSLQGVYNSPLHF. The CDR3 nucleotides read TGTGCCAGCAGCTTACAGGGCGTCTATAATTCACCCCTCCACTTT. The chain is built from TRBV7-2 and TRBJ1-6; tentatively, D is TRBD1 (5 bases). With 2 bases removed from V and 3 bases from J, the gap between germline ends came to 8 bases. This CDR3 spans 15 amino acids. Germline CDR1 reads SGHTA; CDR2 reads FQGNSA.